The 23 T cell receptor beta chains reported below all come from one sample, sequenced in a study of long-term antiretroviral therapy in people with HIV. At the survey level, the v3.0 immunoSEQ assay was run. Measured with immunoSEQ multiplex PCR; TCRdb has only the in-frame clones, and not every one. The data hold about 24,000 clones, with roughly 88% observed a single time. The sequencing used unsorted PBMCs, collected 3 years after starting antiretroviral therapy. The source is a man aged 50-59 years with HIV.

This clone came up once. The chain is built from TRBV7-9 and TRBJ1-4; perhaps TRBD1 as D (6 bases). The ends were cut back, 5 bases at V and 6 bases at J, with 22 bases in the middle. The length of the CDR3 is 17 residues. Germline V gives CDR1 SEHNR, CDR2 FQNEAQ (reference sequence). CDR3 nucleotides: TGTGCCAGCAGCCCCCGGCGGTGGGGCAAGGGGGATGAAAAACTGTTTTTT. Amino acids: CASSPRRWGKGDEKLFF. Together with reference TRBV7-9 and TRBJ1-4, the CDR3 gives the full variable domain: DTGVSQNPRHKITKRGQNVTFRCDPISEHNRLYWYRQTLGQGPEFLTYFQNEAQLEKSRLLSDRFSAERPKGSFSTLEIQRTEQGDSAMYLCASSPRRWGKGDEKLFFGSGTQLSVL.

The chain combines TRBV6-6 with TRBJ1-4, with 7 bases aligning to TRBD1. CDR1 is MNHNY and CDR2 is SVGAGI in the germline V gene (reference sequence). Trimming took 2 bases from V and 4 from J; bases not matched to a gene: 1. CDR3 length: 14 amino acids. This chain's CDR3 is CASSYDRDNEKLFF. Here the CDR3 DNA reads TGTGCCAGCAGTTACGACAGGGATAATGAAAAACTGTTTTTT.

This sequence joins TRBV28 and TRBJ1-1, with 8 bases matching TRBD1. Germline-derived CDR1 and CDR2 are MDHEN and SYDVKM. V shed 6 bases and J 1 base; nucleotides not matched to a gene: 7. The length of the CDR3 is 15 residues. As DNA, the CDR3 is TGTGCCAGCAGGCTGGGGACAGGTGGGAACACTGAAGCTTTCTTT. Its translation is CASRLGTGGNTEAFF. Full variable domain (missing parts from reference TRBV28 and TRBJ1-1): DVKVTQSSRYLVKRTGEKVFLECVQDMDHENMFWYRQDPGLGLRLIYFSYDVKMKEKGDIPEGYSVSREKKERFSLILESASTNQTSMYLCASRLGTGGNTEAFFGQGTRLTVV.

The gene calls are TRBV19 and TRBJ1-2; a possible D gene is TRBD1 (5 bases). Germline lookup yields CDR1 LNHDA and CDR2 SQIVND (reference sequence). V was shortened by 5 bases and J by 4 bases, with 14 bases between the two germline ends. This CDR3 region has 14 residues. CDR3 nucleotide sequence: TGTGCCAGTAGTCGCTCGAGGGGCCGCTATGGCTACACCTTC. Amino acid sequence: CASSRSRGRYGYTF. Together with reference TRBV19 and TRBJ1-2, the CDR3 gives the full variable domain: DGGITQSPKYLFRKEGQNVTLSCEQNLNHDAMYWYRQDPGQGLRLIYYSQIVNDFQKGDIAEGYSVSREKKESFPLTVTSAQKNPTAFYLCASSRSRGRYGYTFGSGTRLTVV.

The chain recombines TRBV5-6 with TRBJ2-5, with D unclear. The V end was cut by 5 bases, the J end by 2 bases, with 22 bases between. The CDR3 is made up of 17 amino acids. The V gene's germline CDR1 is SGHDT and CDR2 YYEEEE. CDR3 bases: TGTGCCAGCAGTAATGAGGCTGGCAGGATCTTTCAAGAGACCCAGTACTTC. Its translation is CASSNEAGRIFQETQYF. Using reference TRBV5-6 and TRBJ2-5 for the parts outside the CDR3, the full variable domain is DAGVTQSPTHLIKTRGQQVTLRCSPKSGHDTVSWYQQALGQGPQFIFQYYEEEERQRGNFPDRFSGHQFPNYSSELNVNALLLGDSALYLCASSNEAGRIFQETQYFGPGTRLLVL.

This clone was observed once. J is TRBJ1-5 and V is TRBV7-9; perhaps TRBD1 as D (6 bases). CDR1 and CDR2 from the germline V gene are SEHNR and FQNEAQ (reference sequence). The CDR3 is 14 residues long. Trimming cost V 5 bases and J 3 bases, with 11 bases left between them. The CDR3 reads CASSPQGNNQPQHF. The CDR3 nucleotides read TGTGCCAGCAGCCCTCAGGGGAACAATCAGCCCCAGCATTTT.

The chain recombines TRBV2 with TRBJ2-5; D not certain. V was pared by 6 bases and J by 3 bases, with 11 bases between. This CDR3 contains 13 residues. CDR1 is SNHLY, CDR2 FYNNEI, per germline. The CDR3 DNA reads TGTGCCAGCAGAAATGACGCGAAAGAGACCCAGTACTTC. Translating gives CASRNDAKETQYF.

The chain carries TRBV30 and TRBJ2-5; a possible D gene is TRBD1 (5 bases). V shed 0 bases and J shed 4 bases, with 27 bases lying between them. Germline V lookup: CDR1 GTSNPN, CDR2 SVGIG (reference sequence). The CDR3 contains 19 residues. CDR3 region: CAWSVRGAPSSWYRETQYF. The CDR3 DNA reads TGTGCCTGGAGTGTACGTGGGGCCCCCTCCTCGTGGTACAGAGAGACCCAGTACTTC. Variable domain in full (rest from reference TRBV30 and TRBJ2-5): SQTIHQWPATLVQPVGSPLSLECTVEGTSNPNLYWYRQAAGRGLQLLFYSVGIGQISSEVPQNLSASRPQDRQFILSSKKLLLSDSGFYLCAWSVRGAPSSWYRETQYFGPGTRLLVL.

This chain joins TRBV27 and TRBJ1-5; D is ambiguous. The CDR3 loop spans 14 amino acids. Germline V gives CDR1 MNHEY, CDR2 SMNVEV (reference sequence). V dropped 2 bases and J dropped 2 bases, with 7 bases sitting between them. The chain's CDR3 is CASSLRAGNQPQHF. As DNA, the CDR3 is TGTGCCAGCAGTTTAAGGGCGGGCAATCAGCCCCAGCATTTT.

The rearrangement joins TRBV7-2 to TRBJ2-7; D ambiguous. The V end was cut by 4 bases, the J end by 0 bases, with 7 bases between. Germline CDR1 reads SGHTA; CDR2 reads FQGNSA. The length of the CDR3 is 13 residues. Here the CDR3 DNA reads TGTGCCAGCAGCTCTACGCCCTCCTACGAGCAGTACTTC. The encoded protein is CASSSTPSYEQYF.

The chain uses TRBV9 and TRBJ2-2; D might be TRBD1 or TRBD2, each matching 5 bases. The CDR3 spans 15 residues. Trimming took off 0 bases at V and 6 bases at J, with 12 bases between the two ends. Germline V CDR1 and CDR2: SGDLS, YYNGEE. CDR3 protein: CASSVGASRAGELFF. Here the CDR3 DNA reads TGTGCCAGCAGCGTAGGGGCTAGCAGGGCCGGGGAGCTGTTTTTT.

The chain uses TRBV5-6 and TRBJ1-1; TRBD1 is a possible D gene (6 bases). The CDR3 covers 15 residues. Trimming pared 4 bases from V and 4 bases from J, leaving 17 bases between. CDR1 SGHDT and CDR2 YYEEEE come from the germline V gene. CDR3 nucleotide sequence: TGTGCCAGCAGCCGAGGGCGAGGGGGTAGCACTGAAGCTTTCTTT. Amino acid sequence: CASSRGRGGSTEAFF.

The gene calls are TRBV6-6 and TRBJ2-7; D unclear. Germline V gene lookup returns CDR1 MNHNY and CDR2 SVGAGI (reference sequence). CDR3 size: 14 residues. V lost 4 bases, J lost 3 bases, and 13 bases lay in between. CDR3 loop: CASSWVGVDYEQYF. Here the CDR3 DNA reads TGTGCCAGCAGTTGGGTTGGTGTCGACTACGAGCAGTACTTC.

The chain is built from TRBV12-5 and TRBJ2-7; tentatively, D is TRBD2 (5 bases). The ends were cut back, 4 bases at V and 5 bases at J, with 21 bases in the middle. Germline-derived CDR1 and CDR2 are LGHNT and FRNRAP. There are 16 residues in the CDR3. The DNA of the CDR3 is TGTGCTAGTGGTTCCACCCGGAGGACCGAGATAGACGAGCAGTACTTC. Protein sequence: CASGSTRRTEIDEQYF.

CDR3 in DNA: TGCGCCAGCAGCCAAGACTCCAGGGGACTTCGGGCCAAAAACATTCAGTACTTC. Its translation: CASSQDSRGLRAKNIQYF. V and J are TRBV4-1 and TRBJ2-4, with D perhaps assigned TRBD1 or TRBD2 (6 bases each). The V end was cut by 0 bases, the J end by 1 base, with 16 bases between. This CDR3 spans 18 amino acids. Germline CDR1 MGHRA, CDR2 YSYEKL.

The chain uses TRBV5-4 and TRBJ1-2; 9 bases line up with TRBD1. The CDR3 sequence is 15 residues long. In germline, CDR1 is SGHNT, CDR2 YYREEE (reference sequence). Trimming at V came to 4 bases and at J to 3 bases, leaving 7 bases not matched to a gene. Written as DNA, the CDR3 is TGTGCCAGCAGCCCCACAGGGGGCTGGGACTATGGCTACACCTTC. Translated: CASSPTGGWDYGYTF.

This clone was recorded a few times. V gene TRBV4-1 combines with J gene TRBJ1-1, with 7 bases aligning to TRBD1. CDR3 size: 13 residues. The V and J ends lost 5 bases and 5 bases, in that order; junction bases with no gene match: 5. Germline V gene sequence: CDR1 MGHRA, CDR2 YSYEKL. This chain's CDR3 is CASSANRGTEAFF. In DNA, the CDR3 is TGCGCCAGCAGCGCCAACAGGGGAACTGAAGCTTTCTTT.

This sequence joins TRBV5-5 and TRBJ2-7, with D possibly TRBD1 on 6 matching bases. CDR1 and CDR2 from the germline V gene are SGHKS and YYEKEE (reference sequence). The CDR3 spans 16 residues. Trimming stripped 1 base from V and 5 bases from J, with 19 bases between. The CDR3 sequence: CASSLPQGRGTHEQYF. CDR3 bases: TGTGCCAGCAGCTTGCCCCAGGGCAGGGGCACCCACGAGCAGTACTTC. The full variable domain, completed using reference TRBV5-5 and TRBJ2-7, is DAGVTQSPTHLIKTRGQQVTLRCSPISGHKSVSWYQQVLGQGPQFIFQYYEKEERGRGNFPDRFSARQFPNYSSELNVNALLLGDSALYLCASSLPQGRGTHEQYFGPGTRLTVT.

The gene calls are TRBV11-3 and TRBJ1-2, with D uncertain. V was trimmed by 4 bases and J by 0 bases, leaving 9 bases between them. Germline CDR1 SGHNT, CDR2 YENEEA. CDR3 size: 14 residues. The CDR3 nucleotides read TGTGCCAGCAGCTCCAGAGAACCTAACTATGGCTACACCTTC. Translating gives CASSSREPNYGYTF.

The genes are TRBV28 and TRBJ2-7, with a weak D call TRBD1 (5 bases). V dropped 5 bases and J dropped 3 bases, with 20 bases sitting between them. Germline assignment: CDR1 MDHEN and CDR2 SYDVKM. The CDR3 spans 16 residues. The CDR3 protein is CASSPPETADIYEQYF. For the CDR3, the DNA is TGTGCCAGCAGTCCTCCAGAGACTGCGGACATCTACGAGCAGTACTTC.

The CDR3 region is CAISGGQGSGGYTF. DNA for the CDR3: TGTGCCATCAGTGGGGGACAGGGGAGTGGTGGCTACACCTTC. J is TRBJ1-2 and V is TRBV10-3, with TRBD1 identical over 10 bases. V lost 4 bases and J lost 7; bases outside the gene matches: 6. The CDR3 consists of 14 residues. Germline values: CDR1 ENHRY, CDR2 SYGVKD.

The chain combines TRBV11-2 with TRBJ2-7; perhaps TRBD1 as D (5 bases). The germline V gene encodes CDR1 SGHAT and CDR2 FQNNGV. Trimming shortened V by 0 bases and J by 2 bases, and 14 bases separated the two germline ends. There are 16 residues in the CDR3. Written as DNA, the CDR3 is TGTGCCAGCAGCTTAGAAGGGGAACAGTCGACCTACGAGCAGTACTTC. This codes for CASSLEGEQSTYEQYF.

The chain employs TRBV5-1 and TRBJ2-1, with D perhaps TRBD1 (6 bases). Germline V CDR1 and CDR2: SGHRS, YFSETQ. Trimming stripped 3 bases from V and 3 bases from J, with 16 bases between. The CDR3 is 16 residues long. CDR3: CASSSEDSSIYNEQFF. The CDR3 DNA sequence: TGCGCCAGCAGCTCAGAGGACAGTTCAATCTACAATGAGCAGTTCTTC.